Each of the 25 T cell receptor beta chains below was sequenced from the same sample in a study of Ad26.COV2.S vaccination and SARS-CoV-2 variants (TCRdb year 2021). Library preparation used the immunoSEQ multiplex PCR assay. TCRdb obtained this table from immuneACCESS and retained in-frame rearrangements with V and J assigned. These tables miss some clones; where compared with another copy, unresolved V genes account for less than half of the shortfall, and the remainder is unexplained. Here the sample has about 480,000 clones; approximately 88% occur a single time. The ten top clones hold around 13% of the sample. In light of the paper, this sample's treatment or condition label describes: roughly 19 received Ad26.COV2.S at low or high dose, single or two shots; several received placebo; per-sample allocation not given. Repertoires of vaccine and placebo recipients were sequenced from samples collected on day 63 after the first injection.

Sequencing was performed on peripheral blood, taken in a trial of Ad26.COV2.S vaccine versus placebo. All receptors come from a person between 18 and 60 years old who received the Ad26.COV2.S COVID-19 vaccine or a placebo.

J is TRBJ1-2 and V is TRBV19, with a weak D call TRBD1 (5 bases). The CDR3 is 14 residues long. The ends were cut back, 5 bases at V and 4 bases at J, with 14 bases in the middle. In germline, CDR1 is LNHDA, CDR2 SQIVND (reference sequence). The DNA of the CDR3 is TGTGCCAGTAGTTCCCTGGGGGACGGCTATGGCTACACCTTC. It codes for CASSSLGDGYGYTF.

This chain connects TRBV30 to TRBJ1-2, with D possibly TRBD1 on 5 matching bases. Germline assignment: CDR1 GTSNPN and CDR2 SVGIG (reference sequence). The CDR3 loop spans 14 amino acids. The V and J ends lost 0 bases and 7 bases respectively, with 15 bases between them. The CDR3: CAWSVNRGSSGYTF. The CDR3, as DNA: TGTGCCTGGAGTGTGAATCGGGGCTCTAGTGGCTACACCTTC.

The CDR3 nucleotides read TGTGCCAGCAGCCAATCGCCGGGACTAGCGGGAGATACGCAGTATTTT. It encodes CASSQSPGLAGDTQYF. The V and J genes are TRBV14 and TRBJ2-3; 12 positions match TRBD2. CDR1 is SGHDN and CDR2 is FVKESK in the germline V gene. J gave up 5 bases and V 2 bases, and 5 bases lay outside the gene matches. The CDR3 runs 16 residues.

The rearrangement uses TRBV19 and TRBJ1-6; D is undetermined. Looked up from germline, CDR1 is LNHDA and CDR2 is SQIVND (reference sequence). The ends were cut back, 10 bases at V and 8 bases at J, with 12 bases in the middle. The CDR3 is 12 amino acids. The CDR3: CATRSGDSPLHF. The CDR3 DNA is TGTGCCACCCGAAGCGGGGATTCACCCCTCCACTTT.

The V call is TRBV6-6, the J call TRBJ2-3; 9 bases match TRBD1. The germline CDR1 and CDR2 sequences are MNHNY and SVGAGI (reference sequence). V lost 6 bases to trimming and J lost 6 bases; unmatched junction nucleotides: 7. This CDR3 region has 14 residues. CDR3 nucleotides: TGTGCCAGCAGACCACAGGGGGCCGGGGATACGCAGTATTTT. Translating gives CASRPQGAGDTQYF.

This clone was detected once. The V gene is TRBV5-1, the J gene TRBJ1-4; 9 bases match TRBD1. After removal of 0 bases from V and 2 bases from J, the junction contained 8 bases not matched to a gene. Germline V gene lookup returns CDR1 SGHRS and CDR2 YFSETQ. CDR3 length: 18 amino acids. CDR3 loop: CASSLGMGQGRTNEKLFF. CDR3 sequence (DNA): TGCGCCAGCAGCTTGGGAATGGGACAGGGTCGCACTAATGAAAAACTGTTTTTT. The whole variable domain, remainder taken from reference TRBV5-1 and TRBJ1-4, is KAGVTQTPRYLIKTRGQQVTLSCSPISGHRSVSWYQQTPGQGLQFLFEYFSETQRNKGNFPGRFSGRQFSNSRSEMNVSTLELGDSALYLCASSLGMGQGRTNEKLFFGSGTQLSVL.

The CDR3 region has the DNA TGCGCCAGCAGCCAAGATTCGCACACAGATACGCAGTATTTT. The encoded protein is CASSQDSHTDTQYF. The V gene is TRBV4-3, the J gene TRBJ2-3; no clear D. The CDR3 extends over 14 amino acids. CDR1 LGHNA and CDR2 YSLEER come from the germline V gene. V was pared by 0 bases and J by 2 bases, with 6 bases between.

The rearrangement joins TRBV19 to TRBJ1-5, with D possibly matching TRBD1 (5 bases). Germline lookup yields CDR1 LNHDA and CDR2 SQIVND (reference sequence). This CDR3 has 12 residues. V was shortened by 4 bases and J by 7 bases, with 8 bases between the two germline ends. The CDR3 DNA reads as TGTGCCAGTAGTAAACAGGAGCAGCCCCAGCATTTT. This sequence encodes CASSKQEQPQHF.

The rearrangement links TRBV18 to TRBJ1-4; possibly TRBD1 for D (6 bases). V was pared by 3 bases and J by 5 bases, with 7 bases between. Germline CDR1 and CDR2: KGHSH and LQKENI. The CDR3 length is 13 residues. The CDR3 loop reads CASSPQGNEKLFF. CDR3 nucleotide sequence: TGTGCCAGCTCACCCCAGGGGAATGAAAAACTGTTTTTT.

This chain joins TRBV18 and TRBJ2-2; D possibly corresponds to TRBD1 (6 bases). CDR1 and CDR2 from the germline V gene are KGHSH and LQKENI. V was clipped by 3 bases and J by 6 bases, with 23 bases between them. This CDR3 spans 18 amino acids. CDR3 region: CASSPRRTDNIGSGELFF. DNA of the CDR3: TGTGCCAGCTCACCTAGGCGGACAGACAACATAGGCTCCGGGGAGCTGTTTTTT.

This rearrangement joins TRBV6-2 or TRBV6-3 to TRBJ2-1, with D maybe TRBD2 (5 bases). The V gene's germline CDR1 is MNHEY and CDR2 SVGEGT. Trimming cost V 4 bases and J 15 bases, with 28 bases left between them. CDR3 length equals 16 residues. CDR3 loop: CASSSLLRALPQRRFF. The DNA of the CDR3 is TGTGCCAGCAGTTCCCTCTTGCGGGCCCTGCCCCAGCGCCGGTTCTTC.

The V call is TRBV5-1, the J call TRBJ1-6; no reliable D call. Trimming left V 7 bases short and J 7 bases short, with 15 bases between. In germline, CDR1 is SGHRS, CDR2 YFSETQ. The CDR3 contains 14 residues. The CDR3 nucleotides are TGCGCCAGCCAGACTGACCCTTCAAATTCACCCCTCCACTTT. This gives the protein CASQTDPSNSPLHF. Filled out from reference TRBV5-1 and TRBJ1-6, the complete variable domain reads KAGVTQTPRYLIKTRGQQVTLSCSPISGHRSVSWYQQTPGQGLQFLFEYFSETQRNKGNFPGRFSGRQFSNSRSEMNVSTLELGDSALYLCASQTDPSNSPLHFGNGTRLTVT.

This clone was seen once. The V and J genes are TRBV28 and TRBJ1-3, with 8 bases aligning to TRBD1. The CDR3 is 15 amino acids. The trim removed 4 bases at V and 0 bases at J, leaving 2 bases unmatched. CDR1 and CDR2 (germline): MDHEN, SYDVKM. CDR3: CASSSTGASGNTIYF. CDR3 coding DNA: TGTGCCAGCAGTTCGACAGGGGCCTCTGGAAACACCATATATTTT.

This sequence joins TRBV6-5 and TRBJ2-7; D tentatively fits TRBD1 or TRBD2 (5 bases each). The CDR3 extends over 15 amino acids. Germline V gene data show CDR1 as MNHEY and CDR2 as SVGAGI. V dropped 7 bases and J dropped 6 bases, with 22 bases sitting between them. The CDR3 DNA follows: TGTGCCAGCACCACAAAGGGACGGGCCATGGGCGAGCAGTACTTC. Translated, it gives CASTTKGRAMGEQYF.

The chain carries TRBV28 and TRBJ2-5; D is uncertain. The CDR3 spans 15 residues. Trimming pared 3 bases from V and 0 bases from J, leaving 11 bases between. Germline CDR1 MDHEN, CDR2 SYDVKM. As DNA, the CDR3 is TGTGCCAGCAGTTTGCAACAAGGGCACCAAGAGACCCAGTACTTC. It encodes CASSLQQGHQETQYF.

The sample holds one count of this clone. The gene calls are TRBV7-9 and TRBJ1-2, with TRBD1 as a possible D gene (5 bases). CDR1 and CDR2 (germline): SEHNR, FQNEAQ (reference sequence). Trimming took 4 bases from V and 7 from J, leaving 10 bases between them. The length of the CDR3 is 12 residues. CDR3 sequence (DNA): TGTGCCAGCAGCTCCCGACAGTTTGGCTACACCTTC. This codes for CASSSRQFGYTF.

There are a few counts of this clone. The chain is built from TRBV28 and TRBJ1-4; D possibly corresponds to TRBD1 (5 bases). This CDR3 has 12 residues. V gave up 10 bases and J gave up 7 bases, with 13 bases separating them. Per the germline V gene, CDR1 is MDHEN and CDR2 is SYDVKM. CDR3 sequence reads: CATRVVGEKLFF. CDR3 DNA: TGTGCCACCAGGGTGGTGGGTGAAAAACTGTTTTTT.

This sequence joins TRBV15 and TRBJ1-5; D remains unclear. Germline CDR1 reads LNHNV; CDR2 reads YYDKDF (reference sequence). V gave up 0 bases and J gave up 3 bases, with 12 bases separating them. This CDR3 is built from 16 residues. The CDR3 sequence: CATSRDGRRINQPQHF. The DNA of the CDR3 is TGTGCCACCAGCAGAGATGGGCGGAGGATCAATCAGCCCCAGCATTTT.

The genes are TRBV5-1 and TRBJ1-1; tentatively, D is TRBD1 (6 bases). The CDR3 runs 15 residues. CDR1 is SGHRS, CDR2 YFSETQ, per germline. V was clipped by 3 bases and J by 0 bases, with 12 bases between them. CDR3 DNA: TGCGCCAGCAGCTGGGATCGACAGGTGAACACTGAAGCTTTCTTT. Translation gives CASSWDRQVNTEAFF.

The CDR3, as DNA: TGTGCCAGCAGCTTAAGCCCCCCCTACGAGCAGTACTTC. This codes for CASSLSPPYEQYF. V gene TRBV13 combines with J gene TRBJ2-7; D uncertain. Per the germline V gene, CDR1 is PRHDT and CDR2 is FYEKMQ (reference sequence). V shed 2 bases and J shed 2 bases, with 7 bases lying between them. The CDR3 sequence is 13 residues long.

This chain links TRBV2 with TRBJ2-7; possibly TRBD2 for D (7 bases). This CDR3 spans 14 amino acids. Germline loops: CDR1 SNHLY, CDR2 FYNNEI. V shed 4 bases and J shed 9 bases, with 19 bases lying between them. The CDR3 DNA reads TGTGCCAGCAGTGGCTCCCAAGGGAGGGGGATGCAGTACTTC. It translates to CASSGSQGRGMQYF.

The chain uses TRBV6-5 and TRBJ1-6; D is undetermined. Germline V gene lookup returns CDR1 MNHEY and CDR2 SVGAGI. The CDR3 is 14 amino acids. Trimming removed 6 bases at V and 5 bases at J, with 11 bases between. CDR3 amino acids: CASRDWGDNSPLHF. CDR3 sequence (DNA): TGTGCCAGCAGGGACTGGGGAGATAATTCACCCCTCCACTTT.

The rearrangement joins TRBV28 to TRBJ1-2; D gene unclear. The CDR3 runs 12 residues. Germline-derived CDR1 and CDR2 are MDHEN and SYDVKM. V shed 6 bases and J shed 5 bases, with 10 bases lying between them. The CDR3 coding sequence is TGTGCCAGCAGCACTTCGGGTTATGGCTACACCTTC. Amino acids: CASSTSGYGYTF.

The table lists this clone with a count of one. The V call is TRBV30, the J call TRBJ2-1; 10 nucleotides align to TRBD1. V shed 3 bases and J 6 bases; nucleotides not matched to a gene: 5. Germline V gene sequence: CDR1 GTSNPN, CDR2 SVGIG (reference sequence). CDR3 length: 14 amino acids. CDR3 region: CAWRGQGSGNEQFF. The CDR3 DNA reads TGTGCCTGGAGGGGACAGGGGTCTGGCAATGAGCAGTTCTTC.

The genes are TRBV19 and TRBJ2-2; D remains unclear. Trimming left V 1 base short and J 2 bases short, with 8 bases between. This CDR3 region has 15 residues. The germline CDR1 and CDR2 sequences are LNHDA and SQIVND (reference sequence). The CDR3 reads CASSIGRVNTGELFF. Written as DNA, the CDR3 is TGTGCCAGTAGTATAGGCAGAGTAAACACCGGGGAGCTGTTTTTT. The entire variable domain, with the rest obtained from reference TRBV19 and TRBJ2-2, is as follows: DGGITQSPKYLFRKEGQNVTLSCEQNLNHDAMYWYRQDPGQGLRLIYYSQIVNDFQKGDIAEGYSVSREKKESFPLTVTSAQKNPTAFYLCASSIGRVNTGELFFGEGSRLTVL.